Listed below are T cell receptor beta chains from one sample, sequenced in a study of T cells in Graves' hyperthyroidism and ophthalmopathy. TCRdb reanalysed the multiplex PCR reads using MiXCR and keeps one entry per CDR3 protein. The data show over 700,000 distinct CDR3 sequences, roughly 40% seen once. The sequenced sample consisted of blood. The receptors here all came from a man in his late teens or twenties with Graves' hyperthyroidism. Both conserved end residues are part of each CDR3. Each record gives: clone size, J gene, D gene, V gene, CDR3 DNA, CDR3 protein. A D gene is named only where the DNA matches it firmly. The size entry is marked missing in some rows and otherwise reads once, few, many or a size class.

size: NA
J: TRBJ1-4
D: NA
V: TRBV5-1
DNA: TGCGCCAGCAGCTTGGCAGGCCTTAATGAAAAACTGTTTTTT
CDR3: CASSLAGLNEKLFF

size: NA
J: TRBJ1-2
D: TRBD1
V: TRBV10-3
DNA: TGTGCTATACAGGGGGCGCTTGGCTACACCTTC
CDR3: CAIQGALGYTF

size: many
J: TRBJ1-2
D: NA
V: TRBV29-1
DNA: TGCAGCGTGATCGGGGCCTATGGCTACACCTTC
CDR3: CSVIGAYGYTF

size: NA
J: TRBJ1-5
D: NA
V: TRBV12-3/TRBV12-4
DNA: TGTGCCAGCAGTTTTATCAGGGGAGGTAGCAATCAGCCCCAGCATTTT
CDR3: CASSFIRGGSNQPQHF

size: NA
J: TRBJ2-7
D: TRBD1
V: TRBV20-1
DNA: TGCAGTACCGAGACAGGGGAGTCCTACGAGCAGTACTTC
CDR3: CSTETGESYEQYF

size: many
J: TRBJ1-5
D: NA
V: TRBV29-1
DNA: TGCAGCGTTGCCGGCAGGGAGAATCAGCCCCAGCATTTT
CDR3: CSVAGRENQPQHF

size: NA
J: TRBJ2-5
D: NA
V: TRBV5-5
DNA: TGTGCCAGCAGCGGACGGACCCCGGAGACCCAGTACTTC
CDR3: CASSGRTPETQYF

size: NA
J: TRBJ2-5
D: NA
V: TRBV20-1
DNA: TGCAGTGCTAGAGGTGTCGGTTCGGAGACCCAGTACTTC
CDR3: CSARGVGSETQYF

size: few
J: TRBJ2-7
D: NA
V: TRBV19
DNA: TGTGCCAGTAGTACAGGACAGAACGACGAGCAGTACTTC
CDR3: CASSTGQNDEQYF

size: many
J: TRBJ1-1
D: NA
V: TRBV29-1
DNA: TGCAGCGCCCTGCCCGGGACAAACGAAGCTTTCTTT
CDR3: CSALPGTNEAFF

size: NA
J: TRBJ2-7
D: TRBD1
V: TRBV9
DNA: TGTGCCAGCAGCGAGACCCCAGGGGGCGAGCAGTACTTC
CDR3: CASSETPGGEQYF

size: few
J: TRBJ2-7
D: TRBD1
V: TRBV9
DNA: TGTGCCAGCAGCGTGTCAGGACAGGGAATCCACGAGCAGTACTTC
CDR3: CASSVSGQGIHEQYF

size: few
J: TRBJ2-2
D: TRBD2
V: TRBV11-1
DNA: TGTGCCAGCAGCTTAGTTCCCGGGGGGGCGAACACCGGGGAGCTGTTTTTT
CDR3: CASSLVPGGANTGELFF

size: NA
J: TRBJ2-7
D: NA
V: TRBV7-2
DNA: TGTGCCAGCAGCTTAGTGGGGGACAACGTCCACGAGCAGTACTTC
CDR3: CASSLVGDNVHEQYF

size: NA
J: TRBJ2-7
D: NA
V: TRBV12-3/TRBV12-4
DNA: TGTGCCAGCAGCCGTCAATCGACCGAGCAGTACTTC
CDR3: CASSRQSTEQYF

size: few
J: TRBJ2-5
D: TRBD1
V: TRBV9
DNA: TGTGCCAGCAGCGCAGGGACAGGGACTCAAGAGACCCAGTACTTC
CDR3: CASSAGTGTQETQYF

size: few
J: TRBJ1-5
D: NA
V: TRBV6-1
DNA: TGTGCCAGCAGTGACTGGGGAGAGGGTCAGCCCCAGCATTTT
CDR3: CASSDWGEGQPQHF

size: NA
J: TRBJ2-2
D: TRBD1
V: TRBV11-2
DNA: TGTGCCAGCGGGACAGGGGGCACCGGGGAGCTGTTTTTT
CDR3: CASGTGGTGELFF

size: NA
J: TRBJ2-1
D: NA
V: TRBV11-3
DNA: TGTGCCAGCAGCTCGACAGCGCCCTACGAGCAGTTCTTC
CDR3: CASSSTAPYEQFF

size: few
J: TRBJ2-5
D: NA
V: TRBV7-9
DNA: TGTGCCAGCAGCTTCCCCCCGATCGACAAACAAGAGACCCAGTACTTC
CDR3: CASSFPPIDKQETQYF

size: NA
J: TRBJ2-5
D: TRBD1
V: TRBV7-9
DNA: TGTGCCAGCAGCTGGGACAGGGTAGGGGCAGAGACCCAGTACTTC
CDR3: CASSWDRVGAETQYF

size: many
J: TRBJ2-7
D: NA
V: TRBV29-1
DNA: TGCAGCGTTGGCGTTGGCGGGGACGAGCAGTACTTC
CDR3: CSVGVGGDEQYF

size: NA
J: TRBJ1-5
D: NA
V: TRBV7-8
DNA: TGTGCCAGCTTAGGAGGGTCGGATCAGCCCCAGCATTTT
CDR3: CASLGGSDQPQHF

size: NA
J: TRBJ2-5
D: NA
V: TRBV19
DNA: TGTGCTGGTACTCCAAACCAAGAGACCCAGTACTTC
CDR3: CAGTPNQETQYF

size: many
J: TRBJ1-1
D: NA
V: TRBV25-1
DNA: TGTGCCAGCAGTGGTCCCGGGACAATGAACACTGAAGCTTTCTTT
CDR3: CASSGPGTMNTEAFF

size: NA
J: TRBJ1-1
D: TRBD1
V: TRBV20-1
DNA: TGCAGTGCTCCGTTGACAGGGACGTTGACTGAAGCTTTCTTT
CDR3: CSAPLTGTLTEAFF

size: many
J: TRBJ2-5
D: NA
V: TRBV29-1
DNA: TGCAGCGTGAAAACTTCTGCGGGAGAGACCCAGTACTTC
CDR3: CSVKTSAGETQYF

size: many
J: TRBJ2-5
D: TRBD1
V: TRBV11-2
DNA: TGTGCCAGCAGCTGGACAGGGGGCGTTGAGACCCAGTACTTC
CDR3: CASSWTGGVETQYF

size: few
J: TRBJ2-2
D: TRBD2
V: TRBV19
DNA: TGTGCCAGTAGTCCCGCGGGAGGGCCTAACACCGGGGAGCTGTTTTTT
CDR3: CASSPAGGPNTGELFF

size: NA
J: TRBJ2-7
D: TRBD1
V: TRBV6-5
DNA: TGTGCCAGCAGGATGACAGGGGGACCCTACGAGCAGTACTTC
CDR3: CASRMTGGPYEQYF

size: NA
J: TRBJ1-1
D: NA
V: TRBV5-1
DNA: TGCGCCAGCAGAATGAACACTGAAGCTTGCTTT
CDR3: CASRMNTEACF

size: once
J: TRBJ2-2
D: NA
V: TRBV7-8
DNA: TGTGCCAGCAGCCCAAGGACCGTCGTGGCGAGAACCGGGGAGCTGTTTTTT
CDR3: CASSPRTVVARTGELFF

size: once
J: TRBJ2-7
D: NA
V: TRBV29-1
DNA: TGCAGCGTTGCTCGAAATGAGCAGTACTTC
CDR3: CSVARNEQYF

size: few
J: TRBJ1-4
D: TRBD1
V: TRBV5-4
DNA: TGTGCCAGCAGCTTGGGGGGACAGGGCTCTAATGAAAAACTGTTTTTT
CDR3: CASSLGGQGSNEKLFF

size: many
J: TRBJ2-7
D: NA
V: TRBV7-8
DNA: TGTGCCAGCAGCACATCCGGGACTGGCAACTACGAGCAGTACTTC
CDR3: CASSTSGTGNYEQYF

size: many
J: TRBJ2-7
D: NA
V: TRBV15
DNA: TGTGCCACCAGCAGAGGGACGGGCTACGAGCAGTACTTC
CDR3: CATSRGTGYEQYF

size: few
J: TRBJ2-7
D: NA
V: TRBV19
DNA: TGTGCCAGTAGCGCGGGGAATGGTCTCGACGAGCAGTACTTC
CDR3: CASSAGNGLDEQYF

size: few
J: TRBJ2-7
D: NA
V: TRBV5-1
DNA: TGCGCCAGCAGCTTGGAGTCGGGGACGGGGGAGCAGTACTTC
CDR3: CASSLESGTGEQYF

size: NA
J: TRBJ1-4
D: NA
V: TRBV14
DNA: TGTGCCAGCAGCCAAGGGACCGGTGCAACTAATGAAAAACTGTTTTTT
CDR3: CASSQGTGATNEKLFF

size: NA
J: TRBJ1-4
D: NA
V: TRBV19
DNA: TGTGCCAGTGGACGGACAGCGCAGGATGAAAAACTGTTTTTT
CDR3: CASGRTAQDEKLFF

size: NA
J: TRBJ2-2
D: TRBD2
V: TRBV2
DNA: TGTGCCAGCATGCGCACTAGCGGGAACACCGGGGAGCTGTTTTTT
CDR3: CASMRTSGNTGELFF

size: many
J: TRBJ1-2
D: NA
V: TRBV12-3/TRBV12-4
DNA: TGTGCCATCTCGCAGGACGAACTCGGCTACACCTTC
CDR3: CAISQDELGYTF

size: NA
J: TRBJ1-5
D: NA
V: TRBV19
DNA: TGTGCCAGCCAAAGTCAGCTTCAGGTTTATAGCAATCAGCCCCAGCATTTT
CDR3: CASQSQLQVYSNQPQHF

size: many
J: TRBJ2-2
D: TRBD1
V: TRBV10-3
DNA: TGTGCCACCACGCACAGGGGGCGCGACACCGGGGAGCTGTTTTTT
CDR3: CATTHRGRDTGELFF

size: NA
J: TRBJ1-6
D: NA
V: TRBV5-8
DNA: TGTGCCAGCAGCTCCGGGCGGGCGGACGACCCACCCCTCCACTTT
CDR3: CASSSGRADDPPLHF

size: NA
J: TRBJ2-5
D: NA
V: TRBV3-1
DNA: TGTGCCAGCAGCCATGTTGACGTACAAGAGACCCAGTACTTC
CDR3: CASSHVDVQETQYF

size: NA
J: TRBJ1-1
D: NA
V: TRBV5-4
DNA: TGTGCCAGCAGCTTGGGGGCGCGGGACACTGAAGCTTTCTTT
CDR3: CASSLGARDTEAFF

size: few
J: TRBJ2-5
D: TRBD1
V: TRBV5-6
DNA: TGTGCCAGCGCAGGGGGCCAAGAGACCCAGTACTTC
CDR3: CASAGGQETQYF

size: NA
J: TRBJ1-1
D: NA
V: TRBV25-1
DNA: NA
CDR3: CACSARQGDTEAFF

size: NA
J: TRBJ2-2
D: NA
V: TRBV5-1
DNA: TGCGCCAGCAGCTTGGCAGAATACACCGGGGAGCTGTTTTTT
CDR3: CASSLAEYTGELFF